The clone carrying this T cell receptor beta chain was detected only a few times. Its antigen is unidentified. The CDR3 runs to 14 residues. The junction had 8 bases not matched to a gene; V was cut back by 8 bases and J by 5 bases. In germline, CDR1 is GTSNPN, CDR2 SVGIG (reference sequence). The sample originates from a study of radiation and T cells in renal cell carcinoma. Study observations and caveats: From baseline, blood top tumor clonotypes peaked at 2 weeks post-radiation. No pretreatment tumor biopsies were available for baseline clonotypes.

The data were produced by immunoSEQ multiplex PCR, yet TCRdb's version contains in-frame clones alone and is incomplete. Of 95,000 to 150,000 clones in the sample, roughly four fifths were seen once. The time point: blood 2 weeks post-SBRT. The treatment here: 15 Gy SBRT to primary tumor, nephrectomy 4 weeks later. This TCR was recovered from a man aged 50 to 60 with renal cell carcinoma. The chain carries TRBV30 and TRBJ2-7; 14 bases align to TRBD2. Sequenced here: blood, sampled from a patient whose treatment included radiotherapy and nephrectomy. CDR3 in DNA: TGTGCCGGTGGAGGACTAGCGGGAGGCCACGAGCAGTACTTC. Its protein is CAGGGLAGGHEQYF.